This TCR beta chain was captured in a study of T cells in Graves' hyperthyroidism and ophthalmopathy. V lost 3 bases and J 1 base, leaving 12 bases between the germline ends. Germline V lookup: CDR1 LGHNT, CDR2 FRNRAP. CDR3 length: 15 amino acids. This clonotype was seen only a few times. The antigen is not known. Overall study results and limits: It was a median about 6 months before onset that the model predicted ophthalmopathy.

Amplified regions were TCR beta CDR3 sequences from RNA transcripts. The TCR CDR3 was amplified in a first-round RT-PCR using the HTBI primer set. Using its own MiXCR run on the multiplex PCR reads, TCRdb lists one record per CDR3 protein. This sample has approximately 530,000 distinct CDR3 sequences, with 15% to 20% found just once. A Clinical Activity Score of at least 3, a NOSPECS grade of at least 4 and a duration under 3 months were recorded in the ophthalmopathy patients. Uncontrolled infections, other autoimmune diseases, pregnancy or lactation led to exclusion of patients. The chain has TRBV12-5 and TRBJ2-5; the D call may be TRBD1 or TRBD2 (5 bases each). Sequenced: blood. This clonotype originated in a man between 40 and 49 years old with Graves' ophthalmopathy. CDR3 DNA sequence: TGTGCTAGTGGTTTAGGAGCCGGGACCCAAGAGACCCAGTACTTC. Its translation: CASGLGAGTQETQYF. Variable domain in full (rest from reference TRBV12-5 and TRBJ2-5): DARVTQTPRHKVTEMGQEVTMRCQPILGHNTVFWYRQTMMQGLELLAYFRNRAPLDDSGMPKDRFSAEMPDATLATLKIQPSEPRDSAVYFCASGLGAGTQETQYFGPGTRLLVL.